This TCR beta chain was captured by sequencing in a study of metastatic and nonmetastatic thyroid tumors. Per the germline V gene, CDR1 is MNHEY and CDR2 is SVGAGI. With 0 bases removed from V and 1 base from J, the gap between germline ends came to 8 bases. The CDR3 is 15 residues long. Not a single patient had been given any form of treatment at any point before undergoing thyroid surgery. As processed by the authors: Clinicopathological groups differed in CDR3, with these differences serving to build a distant-metastasis classifier for papillary thyroid cancer. TCRdb re-called the PCR reads via MiXCR. In this record, the V and J calls reflect TCRdb's handling and not the investigators' own analysis. The table shows 20,000 or so clones, with 14% to 15% occurring only once. General study points: Relative to benign nodules, malignant thyroid tumors were reportedly characterized by significantly elevated TCR beta diversity in blood and tumor.

By share of the sample, this clone is medium-sized. Its matching antigen is unknown. This receptor was obtained from a female donor with papillary thyroid cancer or a benign thyroid nodule (not recorded which). Some clones in this sample may be carry-over from other donors' samples. The chain joins TRBV6-5 to TRBJ2-3; no reliable D call. The sequencing sample was made of tumor tissue. CDR3 protein: CASSYSRPRTDTQYF. In DNA form, the CDR3 reads TGTGCCAGCAGTTACTCGAGGCCCCGCACAGATACGCAGTATTTT.